A selection of T cell receptor beta chains follows, all from one sample in a study of T cells expressing NK-cell markers. Using the 5' RACE reads, TCRdb records one entry per CDR3 protein without DNA. The table lists some 440,000 distinct CDR3 sequences. Sequenced material: blood T cells: a sorted CD56 or NKG2C T cell subset, CD4+ or CD8+ T cells, or bulk PBMC T cells (not recorded which). The source of these receptors is a woman aged 45-59 years in good health. CDR3s include the opening cysteine and the closing phenylalanine or tryptophan. The order of the fields is V gene, J gene, CDR3 protein.

TRBV12-3/TRBV12-4,TRBJ1-6,CASRPTANSPLHF
TRBV5-1,TRBJ2-1,CASSSGTRAPNEQFF
TRBV4-2,TRBJ2-1,CASSPTAGRSYNEQFF
TRBV9,TRBJ2-1,CASSPHREWNEQFF
TRBV4-1,TRBJ2-2,CASSQRTSGRGPAGELFF
TRBV5-1,TRBJ2-1,CASRDLSGLGFNEQFF
TRBV20-1,TRBJ2-3,CSAQRGTDTQYF
TRBV12-3/TRBV12-4,TRBJ2-1,CATLGGLAGSRSYNEQFF
TRBV29-1,TRBJ1-2,CSVEAWSAIGYTF
TRBV2,TRBJ2-6,CASSDGGSRTGANVLTF
TRBV30,TRBJ2-7,CAWSVGGAGGPFEQYF
TRBV27,TRBJ2-5,CASRRSSGGLGTQYF
TRBV29-1,TRBJ1-2,CSVGEAEPYGYTF
TRBV6-5,TRBJ1-4,CASSYTPPGGEKLFF
TRBV12-3/TRBV12-4,TRBJ2-2,CASSYRGPGTGELFF
TRBV20-1,TRBJ2-1,CSARDRGSKSGNEQFF
TRBV3-1,TRBJ2-3,CASSQKTGTGGDTQYF
TRBV20-1,TRBJ2-6,CSARRGTGGSGANVLTF
TRBV6-6,TRBJ2-5,CASIPAGGRETQYF
TRBV2,TRBJ2-2,CASSEMGLRNTGELFF
TRBV6-5,TRBJ2-1,CASSARNRVPISLRSYNEQFF
TRBV21-1,TRBJ2-1,CASSKVTGNNEQFF
TRBV5-1,TRBJ2-5,CVSSLAGDKETQYF
TRBV12-3/TRBV12-4,TRBJ1-3,CASSRQGALSNTIYF
TRBV5-1,TRBJ2-3,CASRGLAGGTDTQYF
TRBV12-3/TRBV12-4,TRBJ2-2,CASRPTGSGGELFF
TRBV5-1,TRBJ2-3,CASSGGLAGGLEDTQYF
TRBV5-1,TRBJ2-1,CASSLQLISSYNEQFF
TRBV20-1,TRBJ2-1,CSANSDSGRMSEQFF
TRBV6-5,TRBJ2-7,CASSQHSGIYEQYF
TRBV27,TRBJ2-5,CASSEAGGSGETQYF
TRBV7-2,TRBJ2-2,CASSPQAGGPAGELFF
TRBV6-1,TRBJ2-2,CASTGISGLNTGELFF
TRBV27,TRBJ2-5,CASSSYPGWETQYF
TRBV30,TRBJ2-5,CAWSVLAGQETQYF
TRBV4-1,TRBJ2-1,CASSQSNYNEQFF
TRBV20-1,TRBJ2-2,CSARGHQSPLTGELFF
TRBV11-3,TRBJ2-5,CASSLSHSGGETQYF
TRBV20-1,TRBJ2-4,CSAKDRGINIQYF
TRBV19,TRBJ1-2,CASRPPGQGAGYTF
TRBV24-1,TRBJ2-1,CASGGGRTSNEQFF
TRBV5-1,TRBJ1-2,CASSLVDGYGYTF
TRBV28,TRBJ1-2,CASSYQTGNYYGYTF
TRBV4-1,TRBJ2-1,CASSQGGASKLYNEQFF
TRBV7-9,TRBJ2-2,CASSPTSFLTGELFF
TRBV11-1,TRBJ2-1,CASSRPPGNEQFF
TRBV30,TRBJ2-2,CASGGLAPMNTGELFF
TRBV5-6,TRBJ1-5,CASSLANRPQPQHF
TRBV6-2/TRBV6-3,TRBJ2-2,CASSRRELGLTNTGELFF
TRBV4-1,TRBJ2-1,CASSYRTGSSYNEQFF
TRBV28,TRBJ2-5,CATEGAGLGETQYF
TRBV24-1,TRBJ2-3,CATSERTSGSLGNTQYF
TRBV3-1,TRBJ1-1,CASSRVRGLNMNTEAFF